This is a list of T cell receptor beta chains from one sample in a study of blood T cell repertoires in COVID-19. Libraries were prepared by immunoSEQ multiplex PCR; TCRdb keeps only in-frame clonotypes and omits some of them. This sample has about 64,000 clones, with roughly 78% found just once. Input material: peripheral blood. The origin of the receptors is a man aged 55 to 70 with COVID-19, enrolled during active disease. Both conserved end residues are part of each CDR3. The D gene is left open where the match is weak. Size is stated for part of the rows, as once, few or many counts, or as a class when the clone is expanded.

j_gene | v_gene | abundance | d_gene | CDR3aa | CDR3nt
TRBJ2-1 | TRBV27 | . | TRBD1 | CASSLQGASYNEQFF | TGTGCCAGCAGTTTACAGGGGGCATCCTACAATGAGCAGTTCTTC
TRBJ1-1 | TRBV5-1 | . | TRBD1 | CASSWDGTGRNTEAFF | TGCGCCAGCAGCTGGGATGGGACAGGGCGGAACACTGAAGCTTTCTTT
TRBJ1-6 | TRBV7-2 | . | TRBD1 | CASSTSPGQSISPLHF | TGTGCCAGCAGCACCTCTCCGGGACAGAGTATTTCACCCCTCCACTTT
TRBJ1-1 | TRBV19 | many | . | CASSIGGRAEAFF | TGTGCCAGTAGTATAGGGGGCCGGGCTGAAGCTTTCTTT
TRBJ2-7 | TRBV3-1/TRBV3-2 | . | TRBD1 | CASSHLGTDYEQYF | TGTGCCAGCAGCCACCTAGGGACAGACTACGAGCAGTACTTC
TRBJ1-2 | TRBV9 | . | TRBD1 | CASSTPGTGYGYTF | TGTGCCAGCAGCACACCCGGGACAGGGTATGGCTACACCTTC
TRBJ1-1 | TRBV12-3/TRBV12-4 | . | . | CASSLRKGQGRF | TGTGCCAGCAGTTTAAGAAAGGGGCAGGGGCGTTTT
TRBJ2-7 | TRBV5-6 | . | TRBD1 | CASSLGDRASYEQYF | TGTGCCAGCAGCTTGGGGGACAGGGCATCCTACGAGCAGTACTTC
TRBJ1-1 | TRBV19 | many | . | CASSMGAGVITEAFF | TGTGCCAGTAGTATGGGGGCGGGGGTTATAACTGAAGCTTTCTTT
TRBJ2-4 | TRBV19 | . | TRBD1 | CASRDRLAKNIQYF | TGTGCCAGCCGGGACAGGCTAGCCAAAAACATTCAGTACTTC
TRBJ2-5 | TRBV7-3 | . | . | CASSLQGAETQYF | TGTGCCAGCAGCCTTCAAGGGGCGGAGACCCAGTACTTC
TRBJ1-1 | TRBV28 | . | TRBD1 | CASSFQGAWTEAFF | TGTGCCAGCAGTTTTCAGGGGGCTTGGACTGAAGCTTTCTTT
TRBJ2-1 | TRBV6-5 | . | . | CASSSRQGLVNEQFF | TGTGCCAGCAGTTCACGACAGGGACTAGTAAATGAGCAGTTCTTC
TRBJ2-1 | TRBV11-2 | . | TRBD2 | CASRTGGRRYNEQFF | TGTGCCAGCAGAACGGGGGGGCGCAGGTACAATGAGCAGTTCTTC
TRBJ2-1 | TRBV3-1/TRBV3-2 | once | TRBD2 | CASSQGSGSNEQFF | TGTGCCAGCAGCCAAGGTAGCGGGAGCAATGAGCAGTTCTTC
TRBJ2-2 | TRBV7-9 | few | . | CASSLLLRPGELFF | TGTGCCAGCAGCTTATTGTTGCGCCCCGGGGAGCTGTTTTTT
TRBJ1-3 | TRBV18 | . | TRBD1 | CASSPGQGSGNTIYF | TGTGCCAGCTCACCGGGACAGGGCTCTGGAAACACCATATATTTT
TRBJ2-7 | TRBV27 | once | . | CASGRGGLSYEQYF | TGTGCCAGCGGAAGGGGGGGTCTCTCCTACGAGCAGTACTTC
TRBJ2-3 | TRBV18 | . | . | CASSPRGTTDTQYF | TGTGCCAGCTCACCGCGGGGTACCACAGATACGCAGTATTTT
TRBJ2-3 | TRBV5-1 | . | . | CASSLNFQDTDTQYF | TGCGCCAGCAGCCTGAACTTTCAGGATACAGATACGCAGTATTTT
TRBJ2-7 | TRBV2 | . | . | CASSDPLYEQYF | TGTGCCAGCAGTGACCCTCTCTACGAGCAGTACTTC
TRBJ2-3 | TRBV7-9 | . | TRBD2 | CASSLGGRGTDTQYF | TGTGCCAGCAGCTTAGGCGGGAGGGGCACAGATACGCAGTATTTT
TRBJ2-5 | TRBV12-5 | . | . | CASAGSGETQYF | TGTGCTAGTGCCGGGTCCGGGGAGACCCAGTACTTC
TRBJ2-7 | TRBV6-2/TRBV6-3 | . | TRBD1 | CASSDPGQGRSYEQYF | TGTGCCAGCAGTGATCCCGGACAGGGGAGATCCTACGAGCAGTACTTC
TRBJ2-5 | TRBV2 | . | TRBD2 | CASNLAGETQYF | TGTGCCAGCAATCTAGCGGGGGAGACCCAGTACTTC
TRBJ2-7 | TRBV2 | . | TRBD1 | CASRGGAGEEQYF | TGTGCCAGCAGAGGGGGCGCCGGGGAAGAGCAGTACTTC
TRBJ2-1 | TRBV6-5 | . | . | CASRSAGRGNDEQFF | TGTGCCAGCAGGTCGGCGGGGCGAGGTAACGATGAGCAGTTCTTC
TRBJ1-5 | TRBV28 | . | . | CASQGVNGKPQHF | TGTGCCTCCCAAGGGGTAAATGGTAAGCCCCAGCATTTT
TRBJ2-3 | TRBV20-1 | . | TRBD2 | CSASLTSGGNTDTQYF | TGCAGTGCTAGTCTCACTAGCGGGGGAAACACAGATACGCAGTATTTT
TRBJ2-7 | TRBV5-6 | . | TRBD1 | CASSLRQGEGVYEQYF | TGTGCCAGCAGCCTCCGACAGGGGGAAGGGGTCTACGAGCAGTACTTC
TRBJ2-3 | TRBV11-3 | . | . | CASSLFQRPTDTQYF | TGTGCCAGCAGCTTATTCCAGCGACCCACAGATACGCAGTATTTT
TRBJ2-1 | TRBV10-3 | . | TRBD1 | CATSPGTGVDNEQFF | TGTGCCACTTCACCCGGGACAGGGGTAGACAATGAGCAGTTCTTC
TRBJ1-5 | TRBV12-3/TRBV12-4 | . | . | CASRYSYQPQHF | TGTGCCAGCAGATACAGTTATCAGCCCCAGCATTTT
TRBJ2-1 | TRBV18 | . | TRBD2 | CASSPPSAGGGANEQFF | TGTGCCAGCTCACCACCATCTGCAGGCGGGGGGGCTAATGAGCAGTTCTTC
TRBJ1-4 | TRBV3-1/TRBV3-2 | . | . | CASSQGGAGEKLFF | TGTGCCAGCAGCCAAGGGGGCGCCGGGGAAAAACTGTTTTTT
TRBJ2-1 | TRBV11-3 | . | TRBD2 | CASSEGLAGGNEQFF | TGTGCCAGCAGCGAGGGACTAGCGGGGGGTAATGAGCAGTTCTTC
TRBJ1-5 | TRBV12-5 | . | . | CASGQELNQPQHF | TGTGCTAGTGGTCAGGAACTCAATCAGCCCCAGCATTTT
TRBJ1-2 | TRBV7-9 | . | . | CASSLFSEANYGYTF | TGTGCCAGCAGCTTATTCAGTGAAGCTAACTATGGCTACACCTTC
TRBJ2-2 | TRBV3-1/TRBV3-2 | . | TRBD2 | CASTPSGDYLDTGELFF | TGTGCCAGCACCCCCTCTGGGGACTACCTAGACACCGGGGAGCTGTTTTTT
TRBJ1-2 | TRBV28 | . | TRBD1 | CATSGQGGGYTF | TGTGCCACCTCGGGACAGGGGGGTGGCTACACCTTC
TRBJ2-7 | TRBV11-3 | . | TRBD2 | CASSFLAVYEQYF | TGTGCCAGCAGCTTTCTAGCGGTTTACGAGCAGTACTTC
TRBJ2-1 | TRBV5-1 | . | . | CASSAGSSDEQFF | TGCGCCAGCAGCGCCGGCAGTAGCGATGAGCAGTTCTTC
TRBJ2-2 | TRBV7-9 | . | . | CASSPSTGELFF | TGTGCCAGCAGCCCTAGCACCGGGGAGCTGTTTTTT
TRBJ1-4 | TRBV15 | . | . | CATLVEEKLFF | TGTGCCACCTTAGTAGAGGAAAAACTGTTTTTT
TRBJ1-6 | TRBV13 | . | TRBD1 | CASSLKGGTSPLHF | TGTGCCAGCAGCTTAAAAGGGGGCACTTCACCCCTCCACTTT
TRBJ2-1 | TRBV10-3 | . | TRBD2 | CAISTGTSGDNEQFF | TGTGCCATCAGTACAGGGACTAGCGGGGACAATGAGCAGTTCTTC
TRBJ2-1 | TRBV30 | . | . | CAWSGLDHVF | TGTGCCTGGAGTGGACTAGATCATGTCTTC
TRBJ2-5 | TRBV11-2 | . | . | CASSWGSQETQYF | TGTGCCAGCAGCTGGGGCAGTCAAGAGACCCAGTACTTC
TRBJ1-2 | TRBV5-1 | few | TRBD1 | CASSEGQNLYGYTF | TGCGCCAGCAGCGAGGGACAGAATCTATATGGCTACACCTTC
TRBJ1-4 | TRBV6-5 | . | TRBD1 | CASSYSGQVWEKLFF | TGTGCCAGCAGTTACTCCGGACAGGTCTGGGAAAAACTGTTTTTT
TRBJ2-3 | TRBV3-1/TRBV3-2 | . | TRBD2 | CASSQGAGGLTSTDTQYF | TGTGCCAGCAGCCAAGGAGCGGGGGGCTTAACTAGCACAGATACGCAGTATTTT
TRBJ2-7 | TRBV6-5 | . | . | CASSYKRPYEQYF | TGTGCCAGCAGTTATAAGCGACCCTACGAGCAGTACTTC
TRBJ2-1 | TRBV10-3 | few | TRBD2 | CAISVGTSGYNEQFF | TGTGCCATCAGTGTTGGGACTAGCGGCTACAATGAGCAGTTCTTC
TRBJ2-2 | TRBV3-1/TRBV3-2 | . | . | CASTSGSGELFF | TGTGCCAGCACCAGCGGTTCCGGGGAGCTGTTTTTT
TRBJ2-3 | TRBV11-2 | . | . | CASSLDQGDTQYF | TGTGCCAGCAGCTTAGATCAGGGGGATACGCAGTATTTT
TRBJ1-5 | TRBV20-1 | . | . | CSASKPLGPQHF | TGCAGTGCTAGTAAACCCCTCGGGCCCCAGCATTTT
TRBJ2-3 | TRBV12-3/TRBV12-4 | . | TRBD1 | CASSVTGVDTQYF | TGTGCCAGCAGTGTAACAGGGGTAGATACGCAGTATTTT
TRBJ2-3 | TRBV11-1 | . | TRBD1 | CASSVRPGGPADTQYF | TGTGCCAGCAGCGTAAGACCAGGGGGACCTGCAGATACGCAGTATTTT
TRBJ2-5 | TRBV29-1 | . | . | CSVTRQGEETQYF | TGCAGCGTAACGAGGCAGGGTGAAGAGACCCAGTACTTC